This T cell receptor beta chain was retrieved from a study of blood T cell repertoires in COVID-19. Study-wide background: Acute and convalescent COVID-19 specimens originated in the United States, Italy and Spain. PBMCs, B-cell-depleted T cells, or T cells were the source of the cDNA or gDNA that made up the material.

In the original processing: Amplified reference gene primers provided the basis for estimating nucleated cell counts. Repertoires were generated with immunoSEQ multiplex PCR, while TCRdb's copy carries only in-frame clones and drops some. V, J and clone size derive from that table, while D and trimming were established from the DNA sequence. The sample comprises roughly 100,000 clones, roughly 80% of which are singletons, and 19% rests with the top ten. The CDR3 extends over 11 amino acids. Per the germline V gene, CDR1 is SNHLY and CDR2 is FYNNEI. V lost 7 bases, J lost 8 bases, and 9 bases lay in between.

Sequenced input: peripheral blood. The chain recombines TRBV2 with TRBJ1-3, with D hard to call. The sequence was obtained from a woman in her seventies with acute or convalescent COVID-19. CDR3 DNA: TGTGCCAGCACTGAGCGATACACCATATATTTT. Protein sequence: CASTERYTIYF.